This T cell receptor (beta chain) is drawn from a study of radiation and T cells in renal cell carcinoma. The V gene lost 2 bases and the J gene lost 0 bases, with 5 bases spanning the gap. CDR1 and CDR2 from the germline V gene are MNHEY and SVGAGI. The CDR3 is made up of 13 amino acids. About this clone: Its antigen remains unknown. Different DNA sequences within this sample yield the same CDR3.

Time point meaning: blood 4 weeks post-SBRT, at nephrectomy. Treatment reported: 15 Gy SBRT to primary tumor, nephrectomy 4 weeks later. TCRdb keeps only in-frame clones here, not all; method: immunoSEQ multiplex PCR. There are 150,000 to 200,000 clones in the sample; 88% occur only once, and approximately 10% lies in the top ten. General study results and limits: No pretreatment tumor biopsies were available for baseline clonotypes.

The TCR was taken from a woman between 45 and 65 years old with renal cell carcinoma. The chain links TRBV6-5 to TRBJ2-7, with D unresolved. The source was blood, collected from a patient whose treatment included radiotherapy and nephrectomy. The CDR3 DNA follows: TGTGCCAGCAGTTACGGCAACTCCTACGAGCAGTACTTC. This encodes CASSYGNSYEQYF.